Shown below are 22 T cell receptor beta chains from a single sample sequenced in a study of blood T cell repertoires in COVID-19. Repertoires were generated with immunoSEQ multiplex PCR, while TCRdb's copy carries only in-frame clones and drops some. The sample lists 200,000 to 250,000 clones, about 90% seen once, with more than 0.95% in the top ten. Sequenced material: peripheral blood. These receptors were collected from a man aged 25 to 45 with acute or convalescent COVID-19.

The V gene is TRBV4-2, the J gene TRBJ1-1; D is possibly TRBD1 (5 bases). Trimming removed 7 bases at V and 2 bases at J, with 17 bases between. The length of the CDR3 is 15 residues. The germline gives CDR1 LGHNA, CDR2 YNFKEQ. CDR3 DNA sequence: TGTGCCAGCATCCAGGTCGCAGGGTCTAACACTGAAGCTTTCTTT. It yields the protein CASIQVAGSNTEAFF.

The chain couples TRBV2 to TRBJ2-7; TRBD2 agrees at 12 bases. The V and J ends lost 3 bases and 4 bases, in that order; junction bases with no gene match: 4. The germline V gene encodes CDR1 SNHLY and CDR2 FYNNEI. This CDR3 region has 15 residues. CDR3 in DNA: TGTGCCAGCAGTGATAGACTAGCGGGAGTGTACGAGCAGTACTTC. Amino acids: CASSDRLAGVYEQYF.

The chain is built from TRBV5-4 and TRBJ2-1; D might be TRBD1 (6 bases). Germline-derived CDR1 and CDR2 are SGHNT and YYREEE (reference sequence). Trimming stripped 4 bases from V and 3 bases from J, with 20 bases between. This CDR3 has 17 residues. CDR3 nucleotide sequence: TGTGCCAGCAGCCCCCCAATGCAGGGGCAAGGCTACAATGAGCAGTTCTTC. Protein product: CASSPPMQGQGYNEQFF.

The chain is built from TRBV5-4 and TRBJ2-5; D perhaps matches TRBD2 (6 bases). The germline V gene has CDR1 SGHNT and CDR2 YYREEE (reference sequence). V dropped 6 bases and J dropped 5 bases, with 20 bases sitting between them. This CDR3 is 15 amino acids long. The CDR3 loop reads CASTKRGTLDETQYF. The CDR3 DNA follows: TGTGCCAGCACCAAACGTGGGACTCTCGACGAGACCCAGTACTTC.

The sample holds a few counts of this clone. CDR3 sequence: CASSLLVTGGYEQYF. CDR3 nucleotides: TGTGCCAGCAGCTTATTAGTGACAGGGGGCTACGAGCAGTACTTC. The J gene is TRBJ2-7, the V gene TRBV7-9, with TRBD1 matching 9 bases. V trimming: 2 bases; J trimming: 3 bases; junction bases outside the gene matches: 5. CDR1 is SEHNR and CDR2 is FQNEAQ in the germline V gene (reference sequence). The CDR3 covers 15 residues.

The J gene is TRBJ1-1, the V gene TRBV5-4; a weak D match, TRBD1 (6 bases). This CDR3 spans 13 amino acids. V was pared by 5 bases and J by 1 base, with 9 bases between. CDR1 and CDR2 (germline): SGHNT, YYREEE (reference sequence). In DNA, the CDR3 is TGTGCCAGCAGTGGACAGACGAACACTGAAGCTTTCTTT. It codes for CASSGQTNTEAFF.

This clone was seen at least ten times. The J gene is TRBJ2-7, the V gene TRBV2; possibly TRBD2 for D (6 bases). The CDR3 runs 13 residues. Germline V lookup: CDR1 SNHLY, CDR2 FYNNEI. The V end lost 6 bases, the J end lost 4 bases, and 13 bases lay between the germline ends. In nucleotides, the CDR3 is TGTGCCAGCAGATCGACTAGTAGGTACGAGCAGTACTTC. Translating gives CASRSTSRYEQYF.

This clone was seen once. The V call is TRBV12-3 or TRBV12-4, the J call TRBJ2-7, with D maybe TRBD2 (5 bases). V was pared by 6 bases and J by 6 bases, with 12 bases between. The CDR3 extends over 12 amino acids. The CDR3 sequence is CASSPWETEQYF. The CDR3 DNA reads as TGTGCCAGCAGCCCCTGGGAGACCGAGCAGTACTTC.

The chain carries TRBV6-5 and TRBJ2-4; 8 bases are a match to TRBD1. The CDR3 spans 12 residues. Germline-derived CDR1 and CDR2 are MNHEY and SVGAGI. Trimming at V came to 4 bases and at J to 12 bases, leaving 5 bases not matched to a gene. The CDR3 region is CASSSGQGSQYF. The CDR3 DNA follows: TGTGCCAGCAGTTCAGGACAGGGCAGTCAGTACTTC.

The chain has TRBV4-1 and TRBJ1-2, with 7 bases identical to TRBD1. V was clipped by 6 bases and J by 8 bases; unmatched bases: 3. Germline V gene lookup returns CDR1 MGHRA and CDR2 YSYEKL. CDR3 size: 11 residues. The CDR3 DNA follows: TGCGCCAGCAGGACAGGGCGCGGCTACACCTTC. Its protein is CASRTGRGYTF.

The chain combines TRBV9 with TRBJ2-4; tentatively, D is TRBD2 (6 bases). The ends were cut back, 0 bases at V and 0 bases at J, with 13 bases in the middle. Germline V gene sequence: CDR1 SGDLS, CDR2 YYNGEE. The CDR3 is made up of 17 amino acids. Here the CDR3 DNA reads TGTGCCAGCAGCGTAGGGGGAGGAGGATCAGCCAAAAACATTCAGTACTTC. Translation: CASSVGGGGSAKNIQYF.

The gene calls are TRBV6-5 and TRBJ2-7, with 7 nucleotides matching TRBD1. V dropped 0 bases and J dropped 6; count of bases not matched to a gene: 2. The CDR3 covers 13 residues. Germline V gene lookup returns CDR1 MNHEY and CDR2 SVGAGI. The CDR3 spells CASSYSGQVEQYF. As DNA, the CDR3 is TGTGCCAGCAGTTACTCCGGACAGGTCGAGCAGTACTTC.

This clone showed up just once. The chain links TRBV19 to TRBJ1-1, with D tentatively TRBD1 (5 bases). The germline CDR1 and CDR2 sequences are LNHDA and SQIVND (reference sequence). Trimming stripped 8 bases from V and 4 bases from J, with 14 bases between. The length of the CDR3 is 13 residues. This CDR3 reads CASLQGYLTEAFF. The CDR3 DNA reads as TGTGCCAGTCTCCAGGGTTACCTCACTGAAGCTTTCTTT.

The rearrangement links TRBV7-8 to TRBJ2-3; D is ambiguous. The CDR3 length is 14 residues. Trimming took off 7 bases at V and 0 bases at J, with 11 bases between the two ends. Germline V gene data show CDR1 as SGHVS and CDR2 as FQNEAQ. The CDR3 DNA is TGTGCCAGCACCCTTCTCGGGAGCACAGATACGCAGTATTTT. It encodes CASTLLGSTDTQYF.

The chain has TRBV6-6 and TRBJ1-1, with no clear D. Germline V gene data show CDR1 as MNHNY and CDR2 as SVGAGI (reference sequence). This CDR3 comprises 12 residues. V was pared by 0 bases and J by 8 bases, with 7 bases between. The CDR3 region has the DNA TGTGCCAGCAGTTACTCGATGGCCGAAGCTTTCTTT. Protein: CASSYSMAEAFF.

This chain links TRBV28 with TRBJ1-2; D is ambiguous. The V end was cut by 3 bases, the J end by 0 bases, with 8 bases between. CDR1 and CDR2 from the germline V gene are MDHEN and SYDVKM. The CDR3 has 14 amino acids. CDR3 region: CASSFSLSNYGYTF. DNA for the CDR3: TGTGCCAGCAGTTTCAGTCTCTCTAACTATGGCTACACCTTC.

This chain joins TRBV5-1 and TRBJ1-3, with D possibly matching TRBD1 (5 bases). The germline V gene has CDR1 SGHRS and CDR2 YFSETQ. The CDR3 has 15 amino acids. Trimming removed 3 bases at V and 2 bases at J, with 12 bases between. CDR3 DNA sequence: TGCGCCAGCAGCTCTACCGCAGGGACTGGAAACACCATATATTTT. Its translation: CASSSTAGTGNTIYF.

In DNA form, the CDR3 reads TGTGCCAGCAGTTACAGAGATTCTAGCACAGATACGCAGTATTTT. Its protein is CASSYRDSSTDTQYF. The chain uses TRBV6-2 or TRBV6-3 and TRBJ2-3; D gene unclear. Trimming shortened V by 2 bases and J by 0 bases, and 9 bases separated the two germline ends. CDR3 length: 15 residues. Germline V gives CDR1 MNHEY, CDR2 SVGEGT.

CDR3 DNA: TGTGCCGGACAGGGTACTAGTGGAAACACCATATATTTT. Residues: CAGQGTSGNTIYF. V and J are TRBV30 and TRBJ1-3; 8 nucleotides match TRBD1. Germline CDR1 reads GTSNPN; CDR2 reads SVGIG (reference sequence). V shed 8 bases, J shed 3 bases, and the junction held 6 bases outside the gene matches. There are 13 residues in the CDR3.

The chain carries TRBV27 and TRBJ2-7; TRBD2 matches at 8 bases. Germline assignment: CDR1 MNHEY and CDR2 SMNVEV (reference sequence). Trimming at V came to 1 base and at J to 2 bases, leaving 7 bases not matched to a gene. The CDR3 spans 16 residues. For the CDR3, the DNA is TGTGCCAGCAGTTTATTGGCGGGGGGCATAACCTACGAGCAGTACTTC. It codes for CASSLLAGGITYEQYF.

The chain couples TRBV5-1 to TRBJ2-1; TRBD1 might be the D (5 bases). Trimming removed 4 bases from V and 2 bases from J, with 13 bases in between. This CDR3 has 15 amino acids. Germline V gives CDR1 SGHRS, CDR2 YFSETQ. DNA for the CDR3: TGCGCCAGCAGCCTGCAGACAGCCACCTACAATGAGCAGTTCTTC. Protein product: CASSLQTATYNEQFF. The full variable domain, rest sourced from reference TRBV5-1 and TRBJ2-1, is KAGVTQTPRYLIKTRGQQVTLSCSPISGHRSVSWYQQTPGQGLQFLFEYFSETQRNKGNFPGRFSGRQFSNSRSEMNVSTLELGDSALYLCASSLQTATYNEQFFGPGTRLTVL.

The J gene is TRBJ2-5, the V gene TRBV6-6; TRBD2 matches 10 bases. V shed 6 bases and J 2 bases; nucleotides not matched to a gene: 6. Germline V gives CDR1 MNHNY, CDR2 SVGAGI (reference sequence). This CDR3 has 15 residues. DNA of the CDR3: TGTGCCAGCAGCGGACTAGCGGAGTCTCAAGAGACCCAGTACTTC. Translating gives CASSGLAESQETQYF.